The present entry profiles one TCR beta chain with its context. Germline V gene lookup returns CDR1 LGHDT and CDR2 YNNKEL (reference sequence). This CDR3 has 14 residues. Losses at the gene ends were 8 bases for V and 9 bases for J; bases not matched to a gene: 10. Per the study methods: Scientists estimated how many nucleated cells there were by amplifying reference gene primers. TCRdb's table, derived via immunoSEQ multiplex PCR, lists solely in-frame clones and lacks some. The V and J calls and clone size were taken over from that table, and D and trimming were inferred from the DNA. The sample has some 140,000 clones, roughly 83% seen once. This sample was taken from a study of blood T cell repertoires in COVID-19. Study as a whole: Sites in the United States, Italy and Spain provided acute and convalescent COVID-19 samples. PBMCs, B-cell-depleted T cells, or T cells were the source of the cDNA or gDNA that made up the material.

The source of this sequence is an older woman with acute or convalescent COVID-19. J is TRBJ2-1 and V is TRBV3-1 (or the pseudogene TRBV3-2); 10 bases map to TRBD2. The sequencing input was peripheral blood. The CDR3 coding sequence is TGTGCCAGCGGAGCGGGGGGGCTTTTAGGTGAGCAGTTCTTC. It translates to CASGAGGLLGEQFF.